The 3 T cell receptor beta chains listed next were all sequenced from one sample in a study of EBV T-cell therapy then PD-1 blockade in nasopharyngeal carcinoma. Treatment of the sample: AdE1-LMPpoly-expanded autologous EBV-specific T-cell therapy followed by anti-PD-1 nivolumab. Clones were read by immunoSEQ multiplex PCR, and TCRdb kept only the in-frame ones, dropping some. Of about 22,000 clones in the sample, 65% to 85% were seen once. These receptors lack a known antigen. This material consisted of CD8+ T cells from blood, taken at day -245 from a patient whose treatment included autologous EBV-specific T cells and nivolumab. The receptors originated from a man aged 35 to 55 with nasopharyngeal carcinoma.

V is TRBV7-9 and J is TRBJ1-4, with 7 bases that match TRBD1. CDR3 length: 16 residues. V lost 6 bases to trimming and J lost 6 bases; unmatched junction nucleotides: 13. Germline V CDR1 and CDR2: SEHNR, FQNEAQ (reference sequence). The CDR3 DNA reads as TGTGCCAGCAGACTCAATACAGGGGTTGGGCATGAAAAACTGTTTTTT. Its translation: CASRLNTGVGHEKLFF.

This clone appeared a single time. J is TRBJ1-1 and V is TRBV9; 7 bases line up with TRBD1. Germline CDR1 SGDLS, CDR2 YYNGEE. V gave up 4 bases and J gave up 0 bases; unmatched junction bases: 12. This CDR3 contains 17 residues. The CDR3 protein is CASSSRMETGLNTEAFF. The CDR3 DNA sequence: TGTGCCAGCAGCTCCCGCATGGAGACAGGGCTGAACACTGAAGCTTTCTTT.

The CDR3 DNA sequence: TGCGCCAGCAGCCAAATCCTCTCCTACGAGCAGTACTTC. The encoded protein is CASSQILSYEQYF. The chain is built from TRBV4-1 and TRBJ2-7, with no clear D. The CDR3 length is 13 residues. Germline CDR1 reads MGHRA; CDR2 reads YSYEKL. V lost 2 bases to trimming and J lost 0 bases, with 5 bases between them.